These 19 T cell receptor beta chains share one sample of origin, sequenced in a study of blood T cell repertoires in COVID-19 (dated by TCRdb to about 2020). Library preparation employed the immunoSEQ multiplex PCR assay. TCRdb mirrors the immuneACCESS table, restricted to in-frame sequences. Some clones are absent from its copies; in checked studies, under half trace to an unresolved V gene, and the reason for the others is unknown. The sample contains some 76,000 clones, around 87% of them found a single time. Roughly a tenth of the sample lies in the top ten. Source material: peripheral blood. The receptors come from a woman aged 18-30 years with acute or convalescent COVID-19.

A note on this clone: Other DNA sequences of this sample code for an identical CDR3. The J gene is TRBJ2-1, the V gene TRBV6-5; 7 bases are a match to TRBD1. Trimming at V came to 0 bases and at J to 2 bases, leaving 4 bases not matched to a gene. This CDR3 comprises 16 residues. CDR1 MNHEY and CDR2 SVGAGI come from the germline V gene. The CDR3 DNA follows: TGTGCCAGCAGTTACTCGAACAGGGGACCCTACAATGAGCAGTTCTTC. This translates into CASSYSNRGPYNEQFF.

The chain employs TRBV5-1 and TRBJ2-3, with D possibly being TRBD2 (6 bases). Trimming shortened V by 4 bases and J by 4 bases, and 16 bases separated the two germline ends. This CDR3 comprises 15 residues. Germline assignment: CDR1 SGHRS and CDR2 YFSETQ. The CDR3 DNA sequence: TGCGCCAGCAGCCCGGGACTCAGAAGCCCAGATACGCAGTATTTT. Amino acids: CASSPGLRSPDTQYF.

The CDR3 protein is CASSLDSKVAPLHF. DNA of the CDR3: TGTGCCAGCAGCTTGGACAGCAAGGTGGCACCCCTCCACTTT. This sequence joins TRBV7-9 and TRBJ1-6, with a possible D match to TRBD1 (6 bases). V was clipped by 3 bases and J by 11 bases, with 14 bases between them. This CDR3 has 14 amino acids. The germline CDR1 and CDR2 sequences are SEHNR and FQNEAQ (reference sequence).

On this clone: The junction and the germline gene differ at one end; a read error may be behind it. This chain uses TRBV5-1 with TRBJ2-2; D is possibly TRBD1 (6 bases). Germline assignment: CDR1 SGHRS and CDR2 YFSETQ. The CDR3 contains 14 residues. CDR3 sequence reads: CASRFTGYTGELFF. For the CDR3, the DNA is TGCGCCAGCCGCTTCACAGGGTACACCGGGGAGCTGTTTTTT.

V gene TRBV9 combines with J gene TRBJ2-2, with 7 bases that match TRBD1. Trimming cost V 4 bases and J 5 bases; bases outside gene matches: 8. The CDR3 runs to 15 residues. From germline, CDR1 is SGDLS and CDR2 YYNGEE. The CDR3 is CASSIWDSQTGELFF. The DNA of the CDR3 is TGTGCCAGCAGCATCTGGGACAGCCAGACCGGGGAGCTGTTTTTT.

The rearrangement links TRBV7-8 to TRBJ1-6; TRBD1 aligns across 7 bases. Germline V gene sequence: CDR1 SGHVS, CDR2 FQNEAQ. The CDR3 extends over 14 amino acids. Losses at the gene ends were 3 bases for V and 9 bases for J; bases not matched to a gene: 5. CDR3 residues: CASSLTGLRSPLHF. DNA of the CDR3: TGTGCCAGCAGCTTGACAGGGTTGCGTTCACCCCTCCACTTT. The full variable domain, rest sourced from reference TRBV7-8 and TRBJ1-6, is GAGVSQSPRYKVAKRGQDVALRCDPISGHVSLFWYQQALGQGPEFLTYFQNEAQLDKSGLPSDRFFAERPEGSVSTLKIQRTQQEDSAVYLCASSLTGLRSPLHFGNGTRLTVT.

The rearrangement uses TRBV7-9 and TRBJ2-5; D call uncertain. V lost 7 bases and J 0 bases, leaving 12 bases between the germline ends. CDR3 size: 14 residues. Germline loops: CDR1 SEHNR, CDR2 FQNEAQ (reference sequence). The CDR3 nucleotides read TGTGCCAGCACTGGGCCAGAGAACCAAGAGACCCAGTACTTC. Translation gives CASTGPENQETQYF.

This clone showed up just once. The chain joins TRBV11-2 to TRBJ2-2; weak D call: TRBD1 (5 bases). Germline V gene sequence: CDR1 SGHAT, CDR2 FQNNGV. Trimming cost V 5 bases and J 6 bases, with 19 bases left between them. The CDR3 is made up of 16 amino acids. Here the CDR3 DNA reads TGTGCCAGCAGCCGCGTCCGGCAGGGCTCCGCCGGGGAGCTGTTTTTT. It translates to CASSRVRQGSAGELFF.

The rearrangement joins TRBV28 to TRBJ1-4; possibly TRBD1 for D (5 bases). Trimming removed 3 bases from V and 8 bases from J, with 16 bases in between. The CDR3 has 15 residues. Germline CDR1 reads MDHEN; CDR2 reads SYDVKM. The CDR3 reads CASSLGGGDWEKLFF. For the CDR3, the DNA is TGTGCCAGCAGTTTGGGGGGAGGGGACTGGGAAAAACTGTTTTTT.

J is TRBJ1-5 and V is TRBV10-2; 8 bases agree with TRBD1. The junction had 3 bases not matched to a gene; V was cut back by 2 bases and J by 3 bases. The CDR3 runs 15 residues. Looked up from germline, CDR1 is WSHSY and CDR2 is SAAADI. The CDR3 sequence is CASSEAGGINQPQHF. The CDR3 DNA follows: TGCGCCAGCAGTGAGGCAGGGGGCATCAATCAGCCCCAGCATTTT.

V and J are TRBV5-6 and TRBJ2-5; 8 bases are a match to TRBD1. J gave up 10 bases and V 4 bases, and 6 bases lay outside the gene matches. CDR3 length equals 12 residues. From germline, CDR1 is SGHDT and CDR2 YYEEEE. The CDR3 sequence is CASSEDREVQYF. CDR3 bases: TGTGCCAGCAGCGAGGACAGGGAGGTCCAGTACTTC.

The chain carries TRBV15 and TRBJ2-1, with 13 bases matching TRBD2. The CDR3 length is 17 residues. The junction had 5 bases not matched to a gene; V was cut back by 5 bases and J by 1 base. Germline CDR1 and CDR2: LNHNV and YYDKDF (reference sequence). This CDR3 reads CATSSRLAGGSYNEQFF. CDR3 coding DNA: TGTGCCACCAGCTCTCGACTAGCGGGGGGATCCTACAATGAGCAGTTCTTC.

The chain recombines TRBV4-1 with TRBJ1-2; a possible D gene is TRBD1 (5 bases). Deletions cut 0 bases from V and 4 bases from J, with 9 bases between. This CDR3 is built from 14 residues. The germline gives CDR1 MGHRA, CDR2 YSYEKL. CDR3 region: CASSQDDSLYGYTF. In DNA, the CDR3 is TGCGCCAGCAGCCAAGACGACAGTCTCTATGGCTACACCTTC.

This chain connects TRBV5-6 to TRBJ1-2; the D is unclear. Germline V gene sequence: CDR1 SGHDT, CDR2 YYEEEE. This CDR3 is 12 amino acids long. V lost 0 bases, J lost 8 bases, and 8 bases lay in between. The CDR3 sequence is CASSLDLGGYTF. The CDR3 bases are TGTGCCAGCAGCTTGGATTTGGGCGGCTACACCTTC.

This clone was counted a few times. V usage is TRBV7-2 and J usage is TRBJ2-2; a weak D match, TRBD2 (6 bases). Germline V CDR1 and CDR2: SGHTA, FQGNSA. This CDR3 has 15 residues. With 1 base removed from V and 3 bases from J, the gap between germline ends came to 9 bases. CDR3 DNA sequence: TGTGCCAGCAGCTTAGTCGGGGGATACACCGGGGAGCTGTTTTTT. This codes for CASSLVGGYTGELFF.

The rearrangement joins TRBV5-1 to TRBJ2-5; 11 bases align to TRBD1. The junction had 8 bases not matched to a gene; V was cut back by 5 bases and J by 5 bases. CDR1 and CDR2 from the germline V gene are SGHRS and YFSETQ. CDR3 length equals 15 residues. CDR3 DNA sequence: TGCGCCAGCAGACCCAGGACAGGGGGCGGTGAGACCCAGTACTTC. It yields the protein CASRPRTGGGETQYF.

V and J are TRBV7-8 and TRBJ2-5; 11 nucleotides line up with TRBD2. The CDR3 totals 20 residues. J lost 5 bases, V lost 0 bases, and 17 bases had no gene match. CDR1 and CDR2 (germline): SGHVS, FQNEAQ. In DNA, the CDR3 is TGTGCCAGCAGCTTAGCGTATGTTAGGGCTAGCGGGAGGTTGGTTGAGACCCAGTACTTC. This sequence encodes CASSLAYVRASGRLVETQYF.

This chain connects TRBV15 to TRBJ2-3, with D possibly TRBD2 on 5 matching bases. The CDR3 extends over 16 amino acids. Trimming took 0 bases from V and 6 from J, leaving 16 bases between them. Looked up from germline, CDR1 is LNHNV and CDR2 is YYDKDF (reference sequence). The CDR3: CATSRDNEGPKDTQYF. CDR3 DNA sequence: TGTGCCACCAGCAGAGATAACGAGGGCCCCAAGGATACGCAGTATTTT.

The chain carries TRBV5-1 and TRBJ1-2; D is unclear. V was shortened by 3 bases and J by 6 bases, with 9 bases between the two germline ends. Per germline, CDR1 SGHRS and CDR2 YFSETQ. This CDR3 is built from 12 residues. The CDR3 here is CASSSSSHGYTF. The CDR3 DNA follows: TGCGCCAGCAGCTCCTCCAGTCATGGCTACACCTTC.